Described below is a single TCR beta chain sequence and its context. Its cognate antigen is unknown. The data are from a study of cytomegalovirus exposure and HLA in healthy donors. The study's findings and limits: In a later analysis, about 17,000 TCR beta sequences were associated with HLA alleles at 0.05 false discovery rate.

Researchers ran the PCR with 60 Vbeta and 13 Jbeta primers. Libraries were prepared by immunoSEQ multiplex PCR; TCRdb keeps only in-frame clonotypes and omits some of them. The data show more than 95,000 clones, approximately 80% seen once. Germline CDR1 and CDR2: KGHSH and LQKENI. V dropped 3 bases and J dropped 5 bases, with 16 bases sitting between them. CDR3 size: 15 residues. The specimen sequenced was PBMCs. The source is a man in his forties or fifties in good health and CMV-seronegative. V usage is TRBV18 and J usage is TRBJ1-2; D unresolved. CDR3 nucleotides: TGTGCCAGCTCACCGGGTCGTGAGGGAATTTATGGCTACACCTTC. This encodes CASSPGREGIYGYTF.